A single T cell receptor (beta chain) is shown here with its context. The sort gate was single viable CD3+CD4+CD8-CD45RO+ cells for memory CD4+ T cells. Serum IgG to CMV pp150, pp28, p38 and p52 defined serostatus. The data originate from a study of memory CD4+ T cells and cytomegalovirus serostatus. The overall study: Donors were healthy Belgian adults, 10 or so CMV seropositive and about 24 seronegative.

TCRdb's table, derived via immunoSEQ multiplex PCR, lists solely in-frame clones and lacks some. Of 55,000 to 75,000 clones in the sample, 80% to 85% were seen once. CDR1 MGHDK and CDR2 SYGVNS come from the germline V gene. V shed 4 bases and J shed 0 bases, with 4 bases lying between them. The CDR3 length is 14 residues. The sequence derives from an adult in good health and CMV-seronegative. V gene TRBV25-1 combines with J gene TRBJ2-6; D uncertain. The source material was memory CD4+ T cells from blood. CDR3 sequence: CASSGSSGANVLTF. The CDR3 DNA reads as TGTGCCAGCAGTGGATCCTCTGGGGCCAACGTCCTGACTTTC.